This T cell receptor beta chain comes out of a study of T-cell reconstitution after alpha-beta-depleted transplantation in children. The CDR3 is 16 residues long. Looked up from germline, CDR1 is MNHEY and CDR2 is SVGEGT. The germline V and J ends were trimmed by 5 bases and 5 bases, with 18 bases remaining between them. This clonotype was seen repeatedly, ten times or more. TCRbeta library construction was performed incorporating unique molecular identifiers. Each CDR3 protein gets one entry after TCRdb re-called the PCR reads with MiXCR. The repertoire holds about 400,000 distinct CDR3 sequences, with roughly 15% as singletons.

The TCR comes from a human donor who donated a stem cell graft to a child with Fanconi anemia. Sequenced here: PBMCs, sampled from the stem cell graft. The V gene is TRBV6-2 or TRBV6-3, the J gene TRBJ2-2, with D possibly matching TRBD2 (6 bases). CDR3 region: CASSMIHRGKTGELFF. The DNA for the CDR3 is TGTGCCAGCAGTATGATTCATCGGGGGAAGACCGGGGAGCTGTTTTTT.